The clone carrying this TCR beta chain was seen many times. The sample belongs to a study of human T cells and chemical hapten exposure. The CDR3 has 13 residues. Per the germline V gene, CDR1 is SGHTA and CDR2 is FQGNSA. V lost 0 bases and J lost 8, with 10 bases in between. Library preparation tagged each individual cDNA molecule with a unique molecular identifier. Original handling: With a range of roughly 20,000 to 690,600, the median per sample was about 92,000 TCRs. TCRdb reanalysed the RACE reads using MiXCR and keeps one entry per CDR3 protein. The V and J calls follow TCRdb's processing rather than the paper's. The sample includes tens of thousands of distinct CDR3 sequences, roughly 10% of them seen just once. The time point: patch test 3, about 24 weeks after DPC sensitization. Treatment denoted: therapeutic diphenylcyclopropenone sensitization with weekly scalp DPC.

V is TRBV7-2 and J is TRBJ1-2, with D tentatively TRBD1 (5 bases). The sequence was collected from a woman between 50 and 59 years old with alopecia areata. Some clones in this sample may be carry-over from other donors' samples. The material was whole blood, obtained in connection with sensitization to the hapten diphenylcyclopropenone (DPC). The CDR3 DNA sequence: TGTGCCAGCAGCTTAGCGTTGGGGGTCGGCTACACCTTC. Its translation is CASSLALGVGYTF.